Listed below are T cell receptor beta chains from one sample, sequenced in a study of cytomegalovirus exposure and HLA in healthy donors. Sequencing used immunoSEQ multiplex PCR; TCRdb keeps in-frame clones, though not all of them. The repertoire holds a few hundred thousand clones, with 75% to 95% as singletons. Sequenced input: PBMCs. Receptors were obtained from a woman between 18 and 30 years old in good health and CMV-seronegative. The CDR3 runs from the conserved cysteine through the conserved F or W. Fields, in order: J gene, V gene, clone size, D gene, CDR3 protein, CDR3 DNA. A D gene is named only where the DNA matches it firmly. A clone size is listed for some rows: how often the clone was seen (once, few, many), or a class if it is expanded.

TRBJ2-1,TRBV11-3,-,TRBD2,CASSQPGLAGNEQFF,TGTGCCAGCAGCCAACCGGGACTAGCGGGAAATGAGCAGTTCTTC
TRBJ2-7,TRBV10-3,-,-,CAISEEGAIYEQYF,TGTGCCATCAGTGAAGAAGGGGCCATCTACGAGCAGTACTTC
TRBJ1-2,TRBV28,-,-,CASSLPPPLREGYTF,TGTGCCAGCAGTTTACCCCCGCCCCTCCGAGAGGGCTACACCTTC
TRBJ2-3,TRBV6-1,-,TRBD2,CASGTSGASTDTQYF,TGTGCCAGCGGGACTAGCGGGGCTAGCACAGATACGCAGTATTTT
TRBJ2-2,TRBV19,-,-,CASSILDTGELFF,TGTGCCAGTAGTATCCTAGACACCGGGGAGCTGTTTTTT
TRBJ1-4,TRBV2,few,TRBD1,CASSSGTGDEKLFF,TGTGCCAGCAGCTCCGGGACAGGGGACGAAAAACTGTTTTTT
TRBJ2-7,TRBV19,-,-,CASSTPGGASYEQYF,TGTGCCAGTAGTACCCCAGGAGGGGCCTCCTACGAGCAGTACTTC
TRBJ2-7,TRBV2,few,TRBD2,CARGEGITYEQYF,TGTGCCAGGGGGGAGGGGATTACCTACGAGCAGTACTTC
TRBJ2-5,TRBV7-8,-,-,CASSKGPLGQETQYF,TGTGCCAGCAGCAAGGGGCCGCTAGGCCAAGAGACCCAGTACTTC
TRBJ2-7,TRBV30,-,-,CACARAYEQYF,TGTGCCTGCGCCAGGGCCTACGAGCAGTACTTC
TRBJ2-1,TRBV9,-,TRBD2,CASSVGRERGEQFF,TGTGCCAGCAGCGTAGGGCGGGAGCGAGGGGAGCAGTTCTTC
TRBJ2-7,TRBV10-2,-,-,CASTRVGSYEQYF,TGCGCCAGCACTCGGGTGGGCTCCTACGAGCAGTACTTC
TRBJ2-7,TRBV9,few,-,CASSVVPSSYEQYF,TGTGCCAGCAGCGTAGTTCCTAGCTCCTACGAGCAGTACTTC
TRBJ1-1,TRBV2,-,-,CASSEGAMNTEAFF,TGTGCCAGCAGTGAGGGGGCGATGAACACTGAAGCTTTCTTT
TRBJ2-7,TRBV20-1,-,TRBD2,CSAPAGGVQYF,TGCAGTGCACCGGCCGGGGGGGTGCAGTACTTC
TRBJ2-5,TRBV18,-,-,CASSTGETQYF,TGTGCCAGCTCCACCGGGGAGACCCAGTACTTC
TRBJ2-1,TRBV7-9,-,-,CAGGSSYNEQFF,TGTGCCGGGGGGAGTTCCTACAATGAGCAGTTCTTC
TRBJ1-5,TRBV11-2,-,TRBD1,CASSLDHGQGGQPQHF,TGTGCCAGCAGCTTAGATCATGGACAGGGAGGTCAGCCCCAGCATTTT
TRBJ2-5,TRBV7-3,-,TRBD2,CASSTGLQETQYF,TGTGCCAGCAGCACGGGACTACAAGAGACCCAGTACTTC
TRBJ2-6,TRBV7-2,-,TRBD1,CASSPGTGGPGANVLTF,TGTGCCAGCAGCCCCGGGACAGGGGGTCCTGGGGCCAACGTCCTGACTTTC
TRBJ2-7,TRBV27,-,-,CASSPPGGYEQYF,TGTGCCAGCAGTCCCCCAGGGGGGTACGAGCAGTACTTC
TRBJ1-4,TRBV19,-,TRBD1,CASSIVGGTGEKLFF,TGTGCCAGTAGTATAGTCGGGGGGACAGGCGAAAAACTGTTTTTT
TRBJ2-1,TRBV5-1,-,TRBD2,CASSLPLAGGSGSYNEQFF,TGCGCCAGCAGCTTGCCATTAGCGGGAGGCTCCGGCTCCTACAATGAGCAGTTCTTC
TRBJ2-5,TRBV7-3,-,TRBD1,CASSRGGGRGETQYF,TGTGCCAGCAGCCGAGGGGGCGGAAGGGGAGAGACCCAGTACTTC
TRBJ1-2,TRBV6-5,-,-,CASSPGNGQIYGYTF,TGTGCCAGCAGTCCTGGTAATGGACAGATCTATGGCTACACCTTC
TRBJ2-7,TRBV30,-,TRBD1,CAWWTGSEQYF,TGTGCCTGGTGGACAGGGAGCGAGCAGTACTTC
TRBJ2-1,TRBV4-2,-,TRBD2,CASSRTESGSHNEQFF,TGTGCCAGCAGCCGGACTGAGAGCGGGAGCCACAATGAGCAGTTCTTC
TRBJ1-2,TRBV6-5,few,-,CASRNSLWGYTF,TGTGCCAGCAGGAACTCTCTTTGGGGCTACACCTTC
TRBJ1-5,TRBV18,-,TRBD1,CASSPVRTGDRQPQHF,TGTGCCAGCTCACCGGTCCGGACAGGGGACCGTCAGCCCCAGCATTTT
TRBJ1-1,TRBV5-1,-,-,CASSLGQDLSNTEAFF,TGCGCCAGCAGCTTGGGACAGGATCTATCGAACACTGAAGCTTTCTTT
TRBJ1-1,TRBV6-1,-,-,CASSARLSRDTEAFF,TGTGCCAGCAGTGCCCGGCTGTCGCGGGACACTGAAGCTTTCTTT
TRBJ2-1,TRBV15,few,TRBD2,CATSRDFRLAGNNEQFF,TGTGCCACCAGCAGAGATTTTCGGCTAGCGGGAAACAATGAGCAGTTCTTC
TRBJ2-7,TRBV4-1,-,-,CASSLVPLSYEQYF,TGCGCCAGCAGCCTAGTGCCCCTCTCCTACGAGCAGTACTTC
TRBJ2-7,TRBV7-9,-,TRBD2,CASSSSGRLSYEQYF,TGTGCCAGCAGCTCTAGCGGGAGGCTCTCCTACGAGCAGTACTTC
TRBJ1-4,TRBV7-9,-,-,CASSLHLGGHEKLFF,TGTGCCAGCAGCCTACACTTAGGTGGACACGAAAAACTGTTTTTT
TRBJ2-1,TRBV27,-,-,CASSTGSSYNEQFF,TGTGCCAGCTCCACAGGGAGCTCCTACAATGAGCAGTTCTTC
TRBJ1-3,TRBV2,-,-,CASSVGGSGNTIYF,TGTGCCAGCAGTGTGGGGGGTTCTGGAAACACCATATATTTT
TRBJ2-1,TRBV30,-,TRBD2,CAWTSGRDNEQFF,TGTGCCTGGACTAGCGGGAGGGACAATGAGCAGTTCTTC
TRBJ2-7,TRBV5-4,-,-,CASSLGVSSYEQYF,TGTGCCAGCAGCTTGGGTGTGAGCTCCTACGAGCAGTACTTC
TRBJ2-7,TRBV23-1,-,-,CASRTGRYEQYF,TGCGCCAGCAGGACAGGGAGGTACGAGCAGTACTTC
TRBJ2-1,TRBV27,-,TRBD2,CASSFLAGNNEQFF,TGTGCCAGCAGTTTTTTAGCGGGCAACAATGAGCAGTTCTTC
TRBJ2-7,TRBV7-6,-,-,CASSLTGDYYEQYF,TGTGCCAGCAGCCTGACAGGCGATTATTACGAGCAGTACTTC
TRBJ1-3,TRBV19,once,TRBD1,CASSIRDRSFSGNTIYF,TGTGCCAGTAGTATCAGGGACAGAAGTTTCTCTGGAAACACCATATATTTT
TRBJ2-5,TRBV30,-,TRBD2,CAWSEGLAELYQETQYF,TGTGCCTGGAGTGAGGGACTAGCGGAGTTGTACCAAGAGACCCAGTACTTC
TRBJ1-2,TRBV19,-,-,CASTAGQAPSYGYTF,TGTGCCAGTACGGCGGGGCAGGCGCCCTCTTATGGCTACACCTTC
TRBJ2-7,TRBV25-1,-,-,CASSGPPGVGEQYF,TGTGCCAGCAGTGGGCCCCCCGGGGTAGGAGAACAGTACTTC
TRBJ1-5,TRBV6-6,-,-,CASRPGGNNQPQHF,TGTGCCAGCAGGCCAGGAGGTAATAATCAGCCCCAGCATTTT
TRBJ2-1,TRBV18,-,-,CASSRQGLNREQFF,TGTGCCAGCTCTCGGCAGGGCTTAAATCGGGAGCAGTTCTTC
TRBJ2-7,TRBV7-9,-,TRBD1,CASSSGTGYGEQYF,TGTGCCAGCAGCTCCGGGACAGGGTACGGGGAGCAGTACTTC
TRBJ1-2,TRBV29-1,-,-,CSAGLGYGYTF,TGCAGCGCAGGACTGGGGTATGGCTACACCTTC
TRBJ1-2,TRBV30,-,-,CAWRDQGLWANYGYTF,TGTGCCTGGAGGGATCAAGGACTATGGGCTAACTATGGCTACACCTTC
TRBJ1-1,TRBV28,-,-,CASSLRQPEAFF,TGTGCCAGCAGTTTACGACAGCCTGAAGCTTTCTTT
TRBJ1-1,TRBV6-1,-,TRBD1,CASSEARGGQDDTEAFF,TGTGCCAGCAGTGAAGCGCGGGGGGGACAGGACGACACTGAAGCTTTCTTT
TRBJ1-3,TRBV5-1,-,-,CASSLSSGAGNTIYF,TGCGCCAGCAGCTTGTCTTCAGGTGCTGGAAACACCATATATTTT